Included here is one TCR beta chain sequence, with context. The data belong to a study of T-cell reconstitution after alpha-beta-depleted transplantation in children. Unique molecular identifiers were incorporated during preparation of the TCRbeta library. TCRdb independently ran MiXCR on the PCR reads; one entry per CDR3 protein. The sample carries about 210,000 distinct CDR3 sequences, over 15% recorded once. Germline V CDR1 and CDR2: LGHNA, YSLEER. Trimming took 4 bases from V and 8 from J; bases not matched to a gene: 9. The CDR3 is 15 amino acids. J is TRBJ2-2 and V is TRBV4-3; 8 positions match TRBD1. This sequence originates from a male patient under 10 years old who had a stem cell transplant for acute lymphoblastic leukemia, so the T cells may come from the graft donor. Source: PBMCs, mostly from graft donor cells, taken 360 days after TCRalphabeta/CD19-depleted stem cell transplant. The CDR3 DNA is TGCGCCAGCAGCCGTGGACAGGGACAAGCGGGGGAGCTGTTTTTT. Protein: CASSRGQGQAGELFF.